This T cell receptor beta chain appears in the sequencing data of a study of T-cell reconstitution after alpha-beta-depleted transplantation in children. Study-level findings and limits: After transplant, at about two months, alpha-beta T cells were reportedly derived from several hundred expanded graft clones. Newly produced T cells mostly provided counts and TCRbeta diversity after one year, as hyperexpanded clones declined. Some patients owed their high day-60 TCRbeta diversity to surviving recipient T cells and thymic progenitors.

Construction of the TCRbeta library involved unique molecular identifiers. Each CDR3 protein gets one entry after TCRdb re-called the PCR reads with MiXCR. Of roughly 200,000 distinct CDR3 sequences listed, approximately 6.9% are singletons. A remark on this clonotype: Its antigen is currently unknown.

The source is a boy younger than 10 with acute lymphoblastic leukemia, due to receive a stem cell transplant. The sequences come from PBMCs, collected before TCRalphabeta/CD19-depleted stem cell transplant.

CDR3 loop: CSARRGDRGDEQYF. In DNA form, the CDR3 reads TGCAGTGCTAGACGTGGGGACAGGGGCGACGAGCAGTACTTC. The chain carries TRBV20-1 and TRBJ2-7, with 10 bases identical to TRBD1. Per the germline V gene, CDR1 is DFQATT and CDR2 is SNEGSKA (reference sequence). V shed 2 bases, J shed 5 bases, and the junction held 6 bases outside the gene matches. The CDR3 is 14 residues long.